The 25 T cell receptor beta chains below were found in one sample sequenced in a study of shared clonotypes between healthy human individuals. Profiling relied on immunoSEQ multiplex PCR, and the TCRdb table lists in-frame clones only, not all of them. Among around 700,000 clones, about 91% were seen once, and the ten largest hold nearly 25%. The naive CD8 fraction comprised CD45RO-negative cells positively selected for CCR7 and excluded terminally differentiated effector memory CD45RA+ cells. The specimen sequenced was naive CD8+ T cells sorted from blood. The receptors shown here come from a man aged 25 to 45 in good health.

The sample holds one count of this clone. Relative to the germline gene, one junction end is altered; a read error may explain this. The V call is TRBV7-7, the J call TRBJ2-5; tentative D call: TRBD1 (6 bases). Germline lookup yields CDR1 SSHAT and CDR2 FNYEAQ (reference sequence). The CDR3 covers 14 residues. Here the CDR3 reads CASSLALGAETQYF. DNA of the CDR3: TGTGCTAGCAGCCTAGCATTGGGGGCAGAGACCCAGTACTTC.

The table lists this clone with a few counts. The chain combines TRBV20-1 with TRBJ1-1; D uncertain. This CDR3 comprises 11 residues. Per germline, CDR1 DFQATT and CDR2 SNEGSKA (reference sequence). Trimming cost V 3 bases and J 8 bases, with 10 bases left between them. The CDR3 protein is CSARGSQEAFF. For the CDR3, the DNA is TGCAGTGCTAGGGGGAGCCAGGAAGCTTTCTTT.

This chain links TRBV7-9 with TRBJ2-7; D is possibly TRBD1 or TRBD2 (5 bases each). V lost 4 bases and J 2 bases, leaving 21 bases between the germline ends. This CDR3 spans 17 amino acids. Germline assignment: CDR1 SEHNR and CDR2 FQNEAQ (reference sequence). The CDR3 is CASSSSPSGVGPYEQYF. In nucleotides, the CDR3 is TGTGCCAGCAGCTCTAGCCCTTCCGGAGTGGGACCCTACGAGCAGTACTTC.

This chain uses TRBV6-6 with TRBJ2-3, with D possibly matching TRBD1 (5 bases). Per the germline V gene, CDR1 is MNHNY and CDR2 is SVGAGI (reference sequence). V was clipped by 2 bases and J by 6 bases, with 9 bases between them. The length of the CDR3 is 13 residues. As DNA, the CDR3 is TGTGCCAGCAGTTACCCCCCAGGGGATACGCAGTATTTT. Encoded protein: CASSYPPGDTQYF.

The chain has TRBV5-1 and TRBJ2-7; D may be TRBD1 (6 bases). In germline, CDR1 is SGHRS, CDR2 YFSETQ. V was clipped by 4 bases and J by 3 bases, with 14 bases between them. This CDR3 region has 14 residues. The CDR3 region is CASSQGTLNYEQYF. The CDR3 bases are TGCGCCAGCAGCCAGGGGACCCTTAACTACGAGCAGTACTTC.

The chain recombines TRBV5-5 with TRBJ2-7; 12 bases map to TRBD2. The J segment lost 4 bases and the V segment lost 3 bases, leaving 11 bases of the junction unmatched. This CDR3 spans 17 amino acids. Germline CDR1 SGHKS, CDR2 YYEKEE (reference sequence). CDR3 amino acids: CASSWETTSGGVYEQYF. DNA for the CDR3: TGTGCCAGCAGCTGGGAGACGACTAGCGGGGGTGTATACGAGCAGTACTTC.

J is TRBJ2-2 and V is TRBV5-6, with D hard to call. The ends were cut back, 3 bases at V and 0 bases at J, with 15 bases in the middle. The CDR3 spans 17 residues. Germline CDR1 SGHDT, CDR2 YYEEEE. CDR3 sequence: CASSWVKGRTNTGELFF. CDR3 DNA sequence: TGTGCCAGCAGCTGGGTCAAAGGACGGACGAACACCGGGGAGCTGTTTTTT.

The V call is TRBV27, the J call TRBJ2-6, with TRBD1 identical over 8 bases. This CDR3 is built from 15 residues. Per the germline V gene, CDR1 is MNHEY and CDR2 is SMNVEV (reference sequence). Losses at the gene ends were 7 bases for V and 5 bases for J; bases not matched to a gene: 7. CDR3 residues: CASTSGGAWANVLTF. The CDR3 coding sequence is TGTGCCAGCACCTCAGGGGGCGCCTGGGCCAACGTCCTGACTTTC.

Written as DNA, the CDR3 is TGTGCCAGCAGTACCACTGGACTAGCGGGACCGCCAGAGACCCAGTACTTC. The encoded protein is CASSTTGLAGPPETQYF. This sequence joins TRBV28 and TRBJ2-5; 12 bases are shared with TRBD2. The germline V gene has CDR1 MDHEN and CDR2 SYDVKM. The CDR3 has 17 residues. V lost 5 bases and J lost 4; bases outside the gene matches: 11.

This clone was picked up one time. This chain links TRBV2 with TRBJ1-1; D may be TRBD1 (6 bases). This CDR3 contains 14 residues. V lost 7 bases and J 5 bases, leaving 17 bases between the germline ends. Germline V gene data show CDR1 as SNHLY and CDR2 as FYNNEI. This CDR3 reads CASTDDGGPTEAFF. The CDR3 coding sequence is TGTGCCAGCACCGACGACGGGGGGCCGACTGAAGCTTTCTTT.

The chain has TRBV15 and TRBJ2-7; 10 nucleotides align to TRBD2. Per germline, CDR1 LNHNV and CDR2 YYDKDF (reference sequence). The CDR3 sequence is 14 residues long. The V gene end was trimmed by 6 bases and the J gene end by 2 bases; junction bases not matched to a gene: 4. CDR3 sequence reads: CATRSSGSTYEQYF. The CDR3 region has the DNA TGTGCCACCAGGTCTAGCGGGAGTACCTACGAGCAGTACTTC.

This chain uses TRBV5-1 with TRBJ2-1; D is unclear. V was clipped by 4 bases and J by 6 bases, with 14 bases between them. This CDR3 region has 14 residues. Germline CDR1 and CDR2: SGHRS and YFSETQ. CDR3 DNA sequence: TGCGCCAGCAGCGCGACAATGGGGTCCAATGAGCAGTTCTTC. Its protein is CASSATMGSNEQFF.

The chain joins TRBV7-6 to TRBJ2-1; TRBD2 aligns across 8 bases. Looked up from germline, CDR1 is SGHVS and CDR2 is FNYEAQ. The CDR3 is 15 residues long. Trimming removed 5 bases from V and 1 base from J; junction bases left unmatched: 4. CDR3 sequence: CASSPGLVSYNEQFF. DNA for the CDR3: TGTGCCAGCAGCCCGGGACTAGTGTCCTACAATGAGCAGTTCTTC.

The rearrangement uses TRBV7-9 and TRBJ1-1; 9 bases agree with TRBD1. Germline V gene lookup returns CDR1 SEHNR and CDR2 FQNEAQ (reference sequence). The V gene end was trimmed by 4 bases and the J gene end by 2 bases; junction bases not matched to a gene: 8. The CDR3 has 16 residues. CDR3 protein: CASSYRGPGGNTEAFF. DNA for the CDR3: TGTGCCAGCAGCTACAGGGGGCCTGGGGGAAACACTGAAGCTTTCTTT.

This chain connects TRBV7-9 to TRBJ2-2; D not certain. From germline, CDR1 is SEHNR and CDR2 FQNEAQ (reference sequence). V was pared by 6 bases and J by 5 bases, with 10 bases between. This CDR3 spans 13 amino acids. CDR3 protein: CASSYDGTGELFF. In nucleotides, the CDR3 is TGTGCCAGCAGTTACGACGGGACCGGGGAGCTGTTTTTT.

The chain employs TRBV19 and TRBJ2-1; TRBD2 matches at 9 bases. The CDR3 consists of 15 residues. Trimming at V came to 3 bases and at J to 5 bases, leaving 5 bases not matched to a gene. Germline assignment: CDR1 LNHDA and CDR2 SQIVND (reference sequence). The CDR3 DNA sequence: TGTGCCAGTAGTATTCTAGCGGGATCCAACAATGAGCAGTTCTTC. Protein sequence: CASSILAGSNNEQFF. Full variable domain (rest looked up from reference TRBV19 and TRBJ2-1): DGGITQSPKYLFRKEGQNVTLSCEQNLNHDAMYWYRQDPGQGLRLIYYSQIVNDFQKGDIAEGYSVSREKKESFPLTVTSAQKNPTAFYLCASSILAGSNNEQFFGPGTRLTVL.

This chain links TRBV11-2 with TRBJ2-7, with D possibly being TRBD1 (6 bases). Germline V gene lookup returns CDR1 SGHAT and CDR2 FQNNGV. The V gene lost 2 bases and the J gene lost 4 bases, with 12 bases spanning the gap. The CDR3 runs to 14 residues. CDR3 protein: CASSLFRGPYEQYF. CDR3 DNA sequence: TGTGCCAGCAGCTTATTCAGGGGCCCTTACGAGCAGTACTTC.

The V call is TRBV15, the J call TRBJ2-1, with D hard to call. This CDR3 is 15 amino acids long. V was pared by 0 bases and J by 5 bases, with 11 bases between. Germline-derived CDR1 and CDR2 are LNHNV and YYDKDF (reference sequence). CDR3 amino acids: CATSRDGPGHNEQFF. The DNA for the CDR3 is TGTGCCACCAGCAGAGACGGGCCCGGCCACAATGAGCAGTTCTTC.

The chain employs TRBV7-6 and TRBJ1-5; D gene unclear. The CDR3 loop spans 15 amino acids. Looked up from germline, CDR1 is SGHVS and CDR2 is FNYEAQ. Trimming stripped 2 bases from V and 0 bases from J, with 8 bases between. The CDR3 DNA sequence: TGTGCCAGCAGCTTACTCTACGGTAGCAATCAGCCCCAGCATTTT. Protein sequence: CASSLLYGSNQPQHF.

The CDR3 coding sequence is TGTGCCAGCAGCCTTACTCCCGGCGGGGAGCTGTTTTTT. This translates into CASSLTPGGELFF. The V call is TRBV7-3, the J call TRBJ2-2; D not certain. The V gene's germline CDR1 is SGHTA and CDR2 FQGTGA. The CDR3 runs 13 residues. Trimming cost V 5 bases and J 7 bases, with 11 bases left between them.

CDR3 region: CSVEARLDTQYF. Here the CDR3 DNA reads TGCAGCGTGGAGGCTAGGTTGGATACGCAGTATTTT. V usage is TRBV29-1 and J usage is TRBJ2-3, with D possibly TRBD2 on 5 matching bases. The CDR3 spans 12 residues. CDR1 and CDR2 from the germline V gene are SQVTM and ANQGSEA. The V gene lost 6 bases and the J gene lost 6 bases, with 13 bases spanning the gap.

This chain uses TRBV18 with TRBJ1-4, with D perhaps TRBD1 (5 bases). Germline CDR1 is KGHSH and CDR2 is LQKENI. The CDR3 covers 19 residues. Trimming left V 5 bases short and J 4 bases short, with 26 bases between. CDR3 residues: CASSSIRFWGEARNEKLFF. In DNA form, the CDR3 reads TGTGCCAGCTCATCAATCCGTTTTTGGGGGGAGGCCCGTAATGAAAAACTGTTTTTT.

The chain uses TRBV5-1 and TRBJ2-1; D not certain. Trimming removed 2 bases at V and 2 bases at J, with 11 bases between. CDR3 length: 15 amino acids. CDR1 is SGHRS, CDR2 YFSETQ, per germline. For the CDR3, the DNA is TGCGCCAGCAGCTTCGATTTTCAGACCTACAATGAGCAGTTCTTC. Encoded protein: CASSFDFQTYNEQFF.

The chain joins TRBV7-9 to TRBJ2-5; D perhaps matches TRBD1 (6 bases). CDR1 and CDR2 (germline): SEHNR, FQNEAQ (reference sequence). This CDR3 is built from 15 residues. V gave up 5 bases and J gave up 1 base, with 14 bases separating them. Written as DNA, the CDR3 is TGTGCCAGCAGCCCATCCGTGGGGGCCCAAGAGACCCAGTACTTC. Residues: CASSPSVGAQETQYF.

J is TRBJ2-7 and V is TRBV19, with 8 bases fitting TRBD1. Germline CDR1 and CDR2: LNHDA and SQIVND (reference sequence). V lost 4 bases to trimming and J lost 6 bases; unmatched junction nucleotides: 8. The CDR3 is 14 amino acids. CDR3 bases: TGTGCCAGTAGTAATGGACAGGGTGGCCTCGAGCAGTACTTC. This sequence encodes CASSNGQGGLEQYF.